The text below deals with one T cell receptor (beta chain). Libraries were prepared by immunoSEQ multiplex PCR; TCRdb keeps only in-frame clonotypes and omits some of them. Of fewer than 1.6 million clones listed, 97% to 99% were seen once; the top ten hold about 0.34%. This sample stems from a study of shared clonotypes between healthy human individuals. The CDR3 length is 14 residues. Germline V gene data show CDR1 as SGHRS and CDR2 as YFSETQ. V shed 4 bases and J shed 3 bases, with 11 bases lying between them. Specimen: naive CD4+ T cells sorted from blood. The subset is: CD45RA+ positively selected. This sequence joins TRBV5-1 and TRBJ1-5; no definite D call. The receptor's source is a man in his thirties or forties in good health. As DNA, the CDR3 is TGCGCCAGCAGCCCGCGCGGGGACAATCAGCCCCAGCATTTT. Translation gives CASSPRGDNQPQHF. Variable domain in full (rest from reference TRBV5-1 and TRBJ1-5): KAGVTQTPRYLIKTRGQQVTLSCSPISGHRSVSWYQQTPGQGLQFLFEYFSETQRNKGNFPGRFSGRQFSNSRSEMNVSTLELGDSALYLCASSPRGDNQPQHFGDGTRLSIL.